The rows below give T cell receptor beta chains drawn from one sample of a study of identical twins. In TCRdb, the 5' RACE reads were re-called with MiXCR into one record per CDR3 protein. The sample holds some 1,600,000 distinct CDR3 sequences, around 29% seen once. The sample comprised cord blood. Receptors were obtained from a newborn girl in good health. The CDR3 runs from the conserved cysteine through the conserved F or W. A D gene is named only where the DNA matches it firmly. Rows give clone size only sometimes, using once, few, many, or a class for an expanded clone.

j_gene: TRBJ2-7; abundance: .; d_gene: .; v_gene: TRBV30; CDR3aa: CAWSATRRPYEQYF; CDR3nt: TGTGCCTGGAGTGCCACCCGACGACCCTACGAGCAGTACTTC
j_gene: TRBJ2-5; abundance: many; d_gene: .; v_gene: TRBV5-1; CDR3aa: CASSTGRKETQYF; CDR3nt: TGCGCCAGCAGTACCGGGCGGAAAGAGACCCAGTACTTC
j_gene: TRBJ1-2; abundance: many; d_gene: .; v_gene: TRBV12-3/TRBV12-4; CDR3aa: CASSLPASYGYTF; CDR3nt: TGTGCCAGCAGTTTACCAGCCTCCTATGGCTACACCTTC
j_gene: TRBJ2-1; abundance: .; d_gene: .; v_gene: TRBV28; CDR3aa: CASSLSGTTGSYEQFF; CDR3nt: TGTGCCAGCAGTTTATCCGGGACAACTGGCTCCTACGAGCAGTTCTTC
j_gene: TRBJ2-3; abundance: many; d_gene: TRBD2; v_gene: TRBV3-1; CDR3aa: CASSQDGLARDTQYF; CDR3nt: TGTGCCAGCAGCCAAGACGGACTAGCCAGAGATACGCAGTATTTT
j_gene: TRBJ1-4; abundance: .; d_gene: .; v_gene: TRBV19; CDR3aa: CASSMTGTANEKLFF; CDR3nt: TGTGCCAGTAGTATGACCGGGACGGCTAATGAAAAACTGTTTTTT
j_gene: TRBJ2-1; abundance: .; d_gene: TRBD2; v_gene: TRBV3-1; CDR3aa: CASRAGGLYNEQFF; CDR3nt: TGTGCCAGCAGGGCGGGGGGCCTGTACAATGAGCAGTTCTTC
j_gene: TRBJ2-5; abundance: .; d_gene: TRBD1; v_gene: TRBV20-1; CDR3aa: CSAIQGTYNEQYF; CDR3nt: TGCAGTGCTATACAGGGGACCTACAATGAGCAGTACTTC
j_gene: TRBJ1-2; abundance: few; d_gene: TRBD1; v_gene: TRBV10-3; CDR3aa: CAIRGQGTDYGYTF; CDR3nt: TGTGCCATCAGGGGACAGGGTACGGACTATGGCTACACCTTC
j_gene: TRBJ1-6; abundance: few; d_gene: .; v_gene: TRBV20-1; CDR3aa: CSAGEGGYNSPLHF; CDR3nt: TGCAGTGCCGGGGAGGGAGGGTATAATTCACCCCTCCACTTT
j_gene: TRBJ2-3; abundance: few; d_gene: .; v_gene: TRBV5-6; CDR3aa: CASSLTVYLNRPSTDTQYF; CDR3nt: TGTGCCAGCAGCTTGACCGTATACCTAAACCGACCTAGCACAGATACGCAGTATTTT
j_gene: TRBJ2-2; abundance: few; d_gene: .; v_gene: TRBV28; CDR3aa: CASRALEVNTGELFF; CDR3nt: TGTGCCAGCAGAGCTCTAGAGGTGAACACCGGGGAGCTGTTTTTT
j_gene: TRBJ1-2; abundance: many; d_gene: .; v_gene: TRBV12-3/TRBV12-4; CDR3aa: CASSPGTQYGYTF; CDR3nt: TGTGCCAGCAGTCCCGGGACACAGTATGGCTACACCTTC
j_gene: TRBJ2-7; abundance: few; d_gene: TRBD1; v_gene: TRBV5-1; CDR3aa: CASSLAGDRGSYEQYF; CDR3nt: TGCGCCAGCAGCTTGGCCGGTGACAGGGGGTCCTACGAGCAGTACTTC
j_gene: TRBJ2-3; abundance: .; d_gene: .; v_gene: TRBV10-3; CDR3aa: CAISESPGASTDTQYF; CDR3nt: TGTGCCATCAGTGAGTCCCCGGGGGCTAGCACAGATACGCAGTATTTT
j_gene: TRBJ1-1; abundance: .; d_gene: .; v_gene: TRBV2; CDR3aa: CASFPQDVNTEAFF; CDR3nt: TGTGCCAGCTTTCCCCAAGATGTGAACACTGAAGCTTTCTTT
j_gene: TRBJ2-2; abundance: .; d_gene: TRBD2; v_gene: TRBV5-1; CDR3aa: CASSLAFGTSGEVTGELFF; CDR3nt: TGCGCCAGCAGCTTGGCCTTTGGGACTAGCGGGGAAGTGACCGGGGAGCTGTTTTTT
j_gene: TRBJ1-2; abundance: few; d_gene: .; v_gene: TRBV6-5; CDR3aa: CASSYTLTELGGYTF; CDR3nt: TGTGCCAGCAGTTACACGCTAACGGAGTTAGGTGGCTACACCTTC
j_gene: TRBJ2-1; abundance: .; d_gene: .; v_gene: TRBV20-1; CDR3aa: CSGSGRSSYNEQFF; CDR3nt: TGCAGTGGTTCAGGGAGGAGCTCCTACAATGAGCAGTTCTTC
j_gene: TRBJ1-5; abundance: many; d_gene: .; v_gene: TRBV4-2; CDR3aa: CASSQRRVGQPQHF; CDR3nt: TGTGCCAGCAGCCAACGTAGGGTGGGTCAGCCCCAGCATTTT
j_gene: TRBJ1-2; abundance: .; d_gene: TRBD1; v_gene: TRBV29-1; CDR3aa: CSVEEGQGAGYTF; CDR3nt: TGCAGCGTTGAAGAGGGACAGGGGGCTGGCTACACCTTC
j_gene: TRBJ1-2; abundance: .; d_gene: TRBD1; v_gene: TRBV6-1; CDR3aa: CASSVVSTGANYGYTF; CDR3nt: TGTGCCAGCAGTGTCGTGTCGACAGGGGCTAACTATGGCTACACCTTC
j_gene: TRBJ2-7; abundance: few; d_gene: TRBD1; v_gene: TRBV10-3; CDR3aa: CAISLDRDEQYF; CDR3nt: TGTGCCATCAGCTTAGACAGGGACGAGCAGTACTTC
j_gene: TRBJ2-5; abundance: .; d_gene: .; v_gene: TRBV7-2; CDR3aa: CASSLPMGLQETQYF; CDR3nt: TGTGCCAGCAGCTTACCGATGGGGCTGCAAGAGACCCAGTACTTC
j_gene: TRBJ2-5; abundance: many; d_gene: .; v_gene: TRBV10-1; CDR3aa: CASSESFGARETQYF; CDR3nt: TGCGCCAGCAGTGAGTCTTTCGGGGCGCGTGAGACCCAGTACTTC
j_gene: TRBJ2-2; abundance: .; d_gene: .; v_gene: TRBV13; CDR3aa: CASSLAPLGGPNTGELFF; CDR3nt: TGTGCCAGCAGCTTAGCTCCCTTGGGGGGGCCGAACACCGGGGAGCTGTTTTTT
j_gene: TRBJ2-7; abundance: .; d_gene: TRBD2; v_gene: TRBV29-1; CDR3aa: CSVDQAGADEQYF; CDR3nt: TGCAGCGTTGACCAAGCGGGAGCGGACGAGCAGTACTTC
j_gene: TRBJ2-3; abundance: few; d_gene: TRBD2; v_gene: TRBV14; CDR3aa: CASSQVGLDITDTQYF; CDR3nt: TGTGCCAGCAGCCAAGTGGGACTAGACATCACAGATACGCAGTATTTT
j_gene: TRBJ2-1; abundance: .; d_gene: TRBD2; v_gene: TRBV20-1; CDR3aa: CSAPPSGLAHNEQFF; CDR3nt: TGCAGTGCTCCACCGTCGGGACTAGCCCACAATGAGCAGTTCTTC
j_gene: TRBJ2-5; abundance: .; d_gene: .; v_gene: TRBV7-9; CDR3aa: CASSRVSETQYF; CDR3nt: TGTGCCAGCAGCCGGGTTAGCGAGACCCAGTACTTC
j_gene: TRBJ2-7; abundance: once; d_gene: .; v_gene: TRBV20-1; CDR3aa: CSARDKSPRSQYEQYF; CDR3nt: TGCAGTGCTAGAGATAAATCCCCGCGGAGCCAATACGAGCAGTACTTC
j_gene: TRBJ2-1; abundance: few; d_gene: TRBD2; v_gene: TRBV2; CDR3aa: CASRGSTSGPSYNEQFF; CDR3nt: TGTGCCAGCAGGGGGTCGACTAGCGGTCCCTCCTACAATGAGCAGTTCTTC
j_gene: TRBJ2-1; abundance: .; d_gene: .; v_gene: TRBV10-3; CDR3aa: CAISEVGSYNEQFF; CDR3nt: TGTGCCATCAGTGAGGTCGGTAGCTACAATGAGCAGTTCTTC
j_gene: TRBJ2-4; abundance: .; d_gene: .; v_gene: TRBV2; CDR3aa: CAPRVWGVKNIQYF; CDR3nt: TGTGCCCCCCGAGTGTGGGGCGTAAAAAACATTCAGTACTTC
j_gene: TRBJ1-1; abundance: many; d_gene: TRBD1; v_gene: TRBV2; CDR3aa: CASSGQGGTEAFF; CDR3nt: TGTGCCAGCAGTGGACAGGGTGGCACTGAAGCTTTCTTT
j_gene: TRBJ1-4; abundance: .; d_gene: .; v_gene: TRBV5-5; CDR3aa: CASSLSTVSNEKLFF; CDR3nt: TGTGCCAGCAGCTTGTCTACAGTTTCTAATGAAAAACTGTTTTTT
j_gene: TRBJ2-1; abundance: .; d_gene: TRBD2; v_gene: TRBV20-1; CDR3aa: CSARDRRTSNNEQFF; CDR3nt: TGCAGTGCTAGAGATCGCAGGACTAGCAACAATGAGCAGTTCTTC
j_gene: TRBJ2-3; abundance: once; d_gene: TRBD2; v_gene: TRBV5-1; CDR3aa: CASSSAGGGNQNTQYF; CDR3nt: TGCGCCAGCAGCTCCGCGGGGGGGGGCAACCAAAATACGCAGTATTTT
j_gene: TRBJ2-7; abundance: .; d_gene: TRBD2; v_gene: TRBV20-1; CDR3aa: CSARDLRVGTSGYNEQYF; CDR3nt: TGCAGTGCTAGAGATCTGAGGGTCGGGACTAGCGGCTACAATGAGCAGTACTTC
j_gene: TRBJ2-7; abundance: few; d_gene: TRBD1; v_gene: TRBV3-1; CDR3aa: CASSQRTGGGSYEQYF; CDR3nt: TGTGCCAGCAGCCAAAGAACAGGGGGCGGTTCCTACGAGCAGTACTTC
j_gene: TRBJ1-1; abundance: .; d_gene: TRBD1; v_gene: TRBV5-1; CDR3aa: CASSPRTGQSEAFF; CDR3nt: TGCGCCAGCAGCCCACGGACAGGGCAAAGTGAAGCTTTCTTT
j_gene: TRBJ2-4; abundance: .; d_gene: .; v_gene: TRBV7-8; CDR3aa: CASSLKRTQGKNIQYF; CDR3nt: TGTGCCAGCAGCTTGAAAAGGACACAGGGCAAAAACATTCAGTACTTC